The next 22 T cell receptor beta chains were all read from a single sample in a study of OX40 agonist ivuxolimab in advanced cancers. Data came from immunoSEQ multiplex PCR; TCRdb stores just in-frame clones and leaves some out. Among roughly 26,000 clones listed, 88% were seen once. The sequencing used CD4+ or CD8+ T cells sorted from blood, collected in a trial of the OX40 agonist ivuxolimab. These receptor sequences come from an adult with an advanced solid tumor such as melanoma, head and neck, liver or kidney cancer.

The CDR3 loop reads CAWSRGEKLFF. The CDR3 DNA follows: TGTGCCTGGAGCAGGGGTGAAAAACTGTTTTTT. This chain links TRBV30 with TRBJ1-4; possible D gene TRBD1, 6 bases. The CDR3 length is 11 residues. Trimming left V 3 bases short and J 7 bases short, with 6 bases between. In germline, CDR1 is GTSNPN, CDR2 SVGIG (reference sequence). Using reference TRBV30 and TRBJ1-4 for the parts outside the CDR3, the full variable domain is SQTIHQWPATLVQPVGSPLSLECTVEGTSNPNLYWYRQAAGRGLQLLFYSVGIGQISSEVPQNLSASRPQDRQFILSSKKLLLSDSGFYLCAWSRGEKLFFGSGTQLSVL.

The rearrangement joins TRBV21-1 to TRBJ1-1; the listed D gene, TRBD1, was not tested against the DNA. TRBV21-1 is an annotated pseudogene. There are 17 residues in the CDR3. The chain's CDR3 is CASTLLEGGFMNTEAFF. The CDR3 DNA reads as TGTGCCAGCACCCTATTAGAAGGGGGCTTCATGAACACTGAAGCTTTCTTT.

The J gene is TRBJ2-1, the V gene TRBV14, with D uncertain. From germline, CDR1 is SGHDN and CDR2 FVKESK. The V and J ends lost 2 bases and 9 bases respectively, with 11 bases between them. This CDR3 contains 13 residues. The CDR3 loop is CASSQTPRGEQFF. CDR3 sequence (DNA): TGTGCCAGCAGCCAAACTCCTCGTGGTGAGCAGTTCTTC.

This chain links TRBV28 with TRBJ2-3; no reliable D call. CDR1 and CDR2 from the germline V gene are MDHEN and SYDVKM. V lost 0 bases to trimming and J lost 7 bases, with 5 bases between them. The CDR3 length is 12 residues. The CDR3 nucleotides read TGTGCCAGCAGTTTATGGGGTTATACGCAGTATTTT. Protein sequence: CASSLWGYTQYF. Variable domain in full (rest from reference TRBV28 and TRBJ2-3): DVKVTQSSRYLVKRTGEKVFLECVQDMDHENMFWYRQDPGLGLRLIYFSYDVKMKEKGDIPEGYSVSREKKERFSLILESASTNQTSMYLCASSLWGYTQYFGPGTRLTVL.

J is TRBJ2-1 and V is TRBV6-4; TRBD1 agrees at 9 bases. The trim removed 2 bases at V and 8 bases at J, leaving 10 bases unmatched. This CDR3 region has 16 residues. Germline loops: CDR1 MRHNA, CDR2 SNTAGT. In DNA form, the CDR3 reads TGTGCCAGCAGTGACGGGGGAACAGGGGGCGTGTATGAGCAGTTCTTC. This translates into CASSDGGTGGVYEQFF.

The CDR3 spells CASSGTSGGPADTQYF. The DNA of the CDR3 is TGTGCCAGCAGCGGGACTAGCGGGGGCCCAGCAGATACGCAGTATTTT. This chain links TRBV9 with TRBJ2-3, with 13 bases aligning to TRBD2. The CDR3 length is 16 residues. With V trimmed by 3 bases and J by 4 bases, 5 bases remained unmatched. Germline V gives CDR1 SGDLS, CDR2 YYNGEE.

The chain is built from TRBV4-1 and TRBJ1-1, with D hard to call. V was clipped by 0 bases and J by 3 bases, with 8 bases between them. This CDR3 has 14 residues. CDR1 MGHRA and CDR2 YSYEKL come from the germline V gene. The CDR3 protein is CASSQDGVDTEAFF. CDR3 bases: TGCGCCAGCAGCCAAGATGGGGTTGACACTGAAGCTTTCTTT.

CDR3 protein: CASSFLGGEQFF. The CDR3 DNA is TGTGCCAGCAGTTTCCTAGGGGGCGAGCAGTTCTTC. This chain uses TRBV27 with TRBJ2-1; 7 positions agree with TRBD1. This CDR3 has 12 residues. CDR1 MNHEY and CDR2 SMNVEV come from the germline V gene (reference sequence). V dropped 3 bases and J dropped 10; count of bases not matched to a gene: 3.

The chain uses TRBV6-4 and TRBJ2-6; D is uncertain. The CDR3 length is 15 residues. The germline V gene has CDR1 MRHNA and CDR2 SNTAGT. V lost 3 bases and J lost 0, with 6 bases in between. In DNA form, the CDR3 reads TGTGCCAGCAGTGAGAGACACTCTGGGGCCAACGTCCTGACTTTC. It specifies CASSERHSGANVLTF.

This rearrangement joins TRBV11-2 to TRBJ2-5, with a tentative D call TRBD2 (6 bases). This CDR3 is built from 12 residues. The germline gives CDR1 SGHAT, CDR2 FQNNGV. Trimming left V 4 bases short and J 5 bases short, with 8 bases between. CDR3 sequence: CASSYAGETQYF. The CDR3 DNA follows: TGTGCCAGCAGCTATGCGGGGGAGACCCAGTACTTC.

J is TRBJ2-7 and V is TRBV5-1, with D tentatively TRBD1 (6 bases). CDR3 length equals 19 residues. V was cut by 1 base and J by 0 bases, with 23 bases left in between. Germline-derived CDR1 and CDR2 are SGHRS and YFSETQ. DNA for the CDR3: TGCGCCAGCAGCTTGCCCTATTCCCGGACAGCCACTAGCTCCTACGAGCAGTACTTC. As protein: CASSLPYSRTATSSYEQYF. Supplemented by reference TRBV5-1 and TRBJ2-7, the full variable domain reads KAGVTQTPRYLIKTRGQQVTLSCSPISGHRSVSWYQQTPGQGLQFLFEYFSETQRNKGNFPGRFSGRQFSNSRSEMNVSTLELGDSALYLCASSLPYSRTATSSYEQYFGPGTRLTVT.

In DNA, the CDR3 is TGTGCCTGGAGTGCCGGGAGTGGGAATCAGCCCCAGCATTTT. This gives the protein CAWSAGSGNQPQHF. The rearrangement uses TRBV30 and TRBJ1-5; D ambiguous. The CDR3 totals 14 residues. With 1 base removed from V and 4 bases from J, the gap between germline ends came to 11 bases. Germline V gene sequence: CDR1 GTSNPN, CDR2 SVGIG (reference sequence).

CDR3 in amino acids: CASSFTSGNPYNEQFF. For the CDR3, the DNA is TGTGCCAGCAGCTTCACTAGCGGGAACCCCTACAATGAGCAGTTCTTC. The chain employs TRBV7-3 and TRBJ2-1, with 10 bases aligning to TRBD2. The germline V gene encodes CDR1 SGHTA and CDR2 FQGTGA. This CDR3 spans 16 amino acids. Trimming removed 3 bases from V and 2 bases from J; junction bases left unmatched: 4. The whole variable domain, remainder taken from reference TRBV7-3 and TRBJ2-1, is GAGVSQTPSNKVTEKGKYVELRCDPISGHTALYWYRQSLGQGPEFLIYFQGTGAADDSGLPNDRFFAVRPEGSVSTLKIQRTERGDSAVYLCASSFTSGNPYNEQFFGPGTRLTVL.

This clone is labeled medium-sized (0.01 to 0.1%). The rearrangement uses TRBV6-1 and TRBJ1-5; D is undetermined. Per germline, CDR1 MNHNS and CDR2 SASEGT. V was shortened by 2 bases and J by 7 bases, with 9 bases between the two germline ends. CDR3 length equals 13 residues. CDR3 sequence (DNA): TGTGCCAGCAGTGAATCCGAGTCCCAGCCCCAGCATTTT. Amino acids: CASSESESQPQHF.

The chain links TRBV6-1 to TRBJ2-3; no clear D. The length of the CDR3 is 13 residues. Germline lookup yields CDR1 MNHNS and CDR2 SASEGT. V lost 2 bases and J 1 base, leaving 4 bases between the germline ends. The CDR3 is CASSEWGTDTQYF. DNA of the CDR3: TGTGCCAGCAGTGAATGGGGCACAGATACGCAGTATTTT.

The chain has TRBV28 and TRBJ2-1; weak D call: TRBD2 (6 bases). Trimming left V 3 bases short and J 5 bases short, with 17 bases between. This CDR3 is 16 amino acids long. Germline CDR1 and CDR2: MDHEN and SYDVKM. Here the CDR3 DNA reads TGTGCCAGCAGTTTTTTCTTGTCGCTAGCGAACAATGAGCAGTTCTTC. Protein sequence: CASSFFLSLANNEQFF. Variable domain in full (rest from reference TRBV28 and TRBJ2-1): DVKVTQSSRYLVKRTGEKVFLECVQDMDHENMFWYRQDPGLGLRLIYFSYDVKMKEKGDIPEGYSVSREKKERFSLILESASTNQTSMYLCASSFFLSLANNEQFFGPGTRLTVL.

The genes are TRBV10-3 and TRBJ2-6; weak D call: TRBD2 (6 bases). In germline, CDR1 is ENHRY, CDR2 SYGVKD. CDR3 length: 18 residues. The V end was cut by 2 bases, the J end by 2 bases, with 16 bases between. CDR3 sequence reads: CAISEPGGVQAGANVLTF. CDR3 nucleotides: TGTGCCATCAGTGAGCCAGGAGGGGTGCAGGCTGGGGCCAACGTCCTGACTTTC.

The chain is built from TRBV4-3 and TRBJ2-3, with TRBD1 as a possible D gene (6 bases). Trimming removed 0 bases at V and 3 bases at J, with 22 bases between. This CDR3 contains 19 residues. Germline V gene lookup returns CDR1 LGHNA and CDR2 YSLEER. In DNA, the CDR3 is TGCGCCAGCAGCCAAGATCTGGGGTTTCTAGGGGGACAAACAGATACGCAGTATTTT. It yields the protein CASSQDLGFLGGQTDTQYF.

V and J are TRBV27 and TRBJ1-5, with 9 positions matching TRBD1. This CDR3 has 15 residues. CDR1 and CDR2 from the germline V gene are MNHEY and SMNVEV (reference sequence). V was clipped by 2 bases and J by 4 bases; unmatched bases: 3. CDR3 nucleotide sequence: TGTGCCAGCAGTTTAACCGGGACAGGGAATCAGCCCCAGCATTTT. Translated, it gives CASSLTGTGNQPQHF.

The gene calls are TRBV6-1 and TRBJ2-1; D gene unclear. Germline CDR1 reads MNHNS; CDR2 reads SASEGT. V shed 7 bases and J shed 8 bases, with 12 bases lying between them. The CDR3 length is 12 residues. CDR3 DNA: TGTGCCAGCACCCCCCCGCGCGATGAGCAGTTCTTC. It translates to CASTPPRDEQFF.

V gene TRBV7-3 combines with J gene TRBJ2-3, with D possibly TRBD2 on 6 matching bases. This CDR3 comprises 15 residues. From germline, CDR1 is SGHTA and CDR2 FQGTGA. The V end lost 1 base, the J end lost 2 bases, and 10 bases lay between the germline ends. CDR3 DNA: TGTGCCAGCAGCTTAAGGGCTAGCGCCACAGATACGCAGTATTTT. Protein: CASSLRASATDTQYF.

In DNA form, the CDR3 reads TGTGCCAGTAGTGGCTTGGGCGGAGGTGAAGCTTTCTTT. Encoded protein: CASSGLGGGEAFF. J is TRBJ1-1 and V is TRBV19; no definite D call. Germline V gene sequence: CDR1 LNHDA, CDR2 SQIVND (reference sequence). The CDR3 loop spans 13 amino acids. V was cut by 5 bases and J by 7 bases, with 14 bases left in between.